In this sample, the clone carrying this TCR beta chain turned up many times. V lost 1 base and J 0 bases, leaving 7 bases between the germline ends. This CDR3 is built from 16 residues. Germline CDR1 reads SGHTA; CDR2 reads FQGNSA. MiXCR, applied by TCRdb to the reads, yields one record per CDR3 protein. This sample has approximately 76,000 distinct CDR3 sequences; 3.5% to 4.5% occur once, and the top ten carry approximately 5%. These data originate in a study of T cell repertoires in cytomegalovirus infection. Overall study: Public TCR beta signatures provided an indication of both CMV infection and a matching HLA type.

This chain connects TRBV7-2 to TRBJ1-6; D is ambiguous. The TCR sequence derives from a human donor in good health (CMV status not recorded). Some clones in this sample may be carry-over from other donors' samples. Material: PBMCs. CDR3 sequence (DNA): TGTGCCAGCAGCTTAGGCCCTAGCTCCTATAATTCACCCCTCCACTTT. Its protein is CASSLGPSSYNSPLHF.